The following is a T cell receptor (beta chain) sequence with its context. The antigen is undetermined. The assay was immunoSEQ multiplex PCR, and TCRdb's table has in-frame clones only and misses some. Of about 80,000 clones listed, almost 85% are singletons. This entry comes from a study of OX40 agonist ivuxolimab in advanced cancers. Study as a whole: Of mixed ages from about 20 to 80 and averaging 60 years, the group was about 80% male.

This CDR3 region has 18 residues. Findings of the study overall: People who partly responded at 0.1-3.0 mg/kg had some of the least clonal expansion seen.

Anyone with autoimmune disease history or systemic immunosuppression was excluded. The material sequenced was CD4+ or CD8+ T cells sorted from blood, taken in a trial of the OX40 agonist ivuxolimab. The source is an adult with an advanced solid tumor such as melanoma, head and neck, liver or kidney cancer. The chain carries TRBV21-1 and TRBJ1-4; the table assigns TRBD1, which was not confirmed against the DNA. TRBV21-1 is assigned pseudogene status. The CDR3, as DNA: TGTGCCAGCAATAACACCGGGACAGGGGAGACTGGAAATGAAAAACTGTTTTTT. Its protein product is CASNNTGTGETGNEKLFF.